A single T cell receptor (beta chain) is shown here with its context. The antigen remains unidentified. The germline CDR1 and CDR2 sequences are SGDLS and YYNGEE. The CDR3 spans 13 residues. The V end was cut by 4 bases, the J end by 6 bases, with 12 bases between. Treatment indicated: 15 to 20 received Ad26.COV2.S at low or high dose, single or two shots; five or six received placebo; per-sample allocation not given. Sampling was done on day 63 after the first vaccine or placebo injection. An Ad26 vector carrying the Wuhan-strain SARS-CoV-2 spike served as the vaccine. The data were obtained in a study of Ad26.COV2.S vaccination and SARS-CoV-2 variants. General study results and limits: Spike-specific TCR breadth was greater after Ad26.COV2.S than placebo.

Clones were read by immunoSEQ multiplex PCR, and TCRdb kept only the in-frame ones, dropping some. Of about 480,000 clones listed, around 88% are singletons. This clonotype originated in a person between 18 and 65 years old who received the Ad26.COV2.S COVID-19 vaccine or a placebo. The sequencing here drew on peripheral blood, taken in a trial of Ad26.COV2.S vaccine versus placebo. This chain uses TRBV9 with TRBJ2-3; D remains ambiguous. CDR3 in DNA: TGTGCCAGCAGCCCAGGATCAGGTGATACGCAGTATTTT. Amino acid sequence: CASSPGSGDTQYF.